This TCR beta chain emerged from a study of control samples from healthy donors and cancer patients. CDR1 and CDR2 (germline): MNHNY, SVGAGI (reference sequence). Trimming stripped 5 bases from V and 11 bases from J, with 15 bases between. The CDR3 sequence is 12 residues long. TCRdb keeps only in-frame clones here, not all; method: immunoSEQ multiplex PCR. Here the sample spans some 130,000 clones, just under 95% being singletons. V and J are TRBV6-6 and TRBJ1-1; no reliable D call. The sequence came from a man aged 18-30 years in good health. Sequenced material: blood. The DNA of the CDR3 is TGTGCCAGCAGTCCCACTAATATAGAGGCTTTCTTT. It codes for CASSPTNIEAFF.